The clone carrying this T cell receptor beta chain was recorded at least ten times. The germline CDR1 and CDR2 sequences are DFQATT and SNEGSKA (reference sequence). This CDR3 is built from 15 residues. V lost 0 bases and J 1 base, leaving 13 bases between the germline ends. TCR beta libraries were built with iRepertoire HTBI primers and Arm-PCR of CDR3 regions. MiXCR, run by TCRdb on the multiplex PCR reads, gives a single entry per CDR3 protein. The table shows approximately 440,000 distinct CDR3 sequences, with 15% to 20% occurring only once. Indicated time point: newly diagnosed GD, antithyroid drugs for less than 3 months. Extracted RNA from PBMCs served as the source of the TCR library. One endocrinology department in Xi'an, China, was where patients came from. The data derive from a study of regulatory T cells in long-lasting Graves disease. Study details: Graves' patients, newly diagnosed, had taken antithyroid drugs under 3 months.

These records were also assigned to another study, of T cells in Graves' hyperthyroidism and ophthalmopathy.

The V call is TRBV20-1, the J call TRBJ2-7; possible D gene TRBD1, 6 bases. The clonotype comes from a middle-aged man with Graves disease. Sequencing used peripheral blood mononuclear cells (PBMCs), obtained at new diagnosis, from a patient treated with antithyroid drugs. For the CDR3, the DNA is TGCAGTGCTAGAGATCGGGGACATCAATCCTACGAGCAGTACTTC. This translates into CSARDRGHQSYEQYF.